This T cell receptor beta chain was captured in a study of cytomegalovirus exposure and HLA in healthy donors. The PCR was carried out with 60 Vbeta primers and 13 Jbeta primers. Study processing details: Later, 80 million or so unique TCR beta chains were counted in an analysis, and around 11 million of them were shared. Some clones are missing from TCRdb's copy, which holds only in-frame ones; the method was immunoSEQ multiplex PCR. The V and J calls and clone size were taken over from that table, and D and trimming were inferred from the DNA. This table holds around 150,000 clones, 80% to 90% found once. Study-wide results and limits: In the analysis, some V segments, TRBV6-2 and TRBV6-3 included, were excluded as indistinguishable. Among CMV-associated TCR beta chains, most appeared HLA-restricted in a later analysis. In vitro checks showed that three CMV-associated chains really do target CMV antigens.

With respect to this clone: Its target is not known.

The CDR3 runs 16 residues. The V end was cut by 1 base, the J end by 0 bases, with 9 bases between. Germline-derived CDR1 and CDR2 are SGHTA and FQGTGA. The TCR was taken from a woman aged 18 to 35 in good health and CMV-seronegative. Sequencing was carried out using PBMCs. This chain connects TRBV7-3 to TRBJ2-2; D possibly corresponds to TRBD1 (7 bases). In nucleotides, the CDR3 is TGTGCCAGCAGCTTAAGGAGGGGGCCGAACACCGGGGAGCTGTTTTTT. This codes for CASSLRRGPNTGELFF.